The present T cell receptor beta chain was sequenced within a study of OX40 agonist ivuxolimab in advanced cancers. Background on the study: The dose-escalation cohort had hepatocellular carcinoma, melanoma, renal cell or head and neck cancer. Participants, roughly 80% male, averaged roughly 55 years of age, ranging from roughly 20 to 80. Whole-study findings and limits: The work left the antigen specificity of expanded peripheral T cells undetermined. Normalized T-cell clonal expansion was also low in a subset of nonresponders.

As regards this clone: What it recognizes is unknown.

Sequenced by immunoSEQ multiplex PCR; TCRdb stores in-frame clones only, minus some. The table has over 14,000 clones, around 75% seen once. The CDR3 has 15 residues. Per germline, CDR1 MGHRA and CDR2 YSYEKL. The V and J ends lost 1 base and 2 bases respectively, with 9 bases between them. The rearrangement links TRBV4-1 to TRBJ1-3; D is undetermined. The sample was CD4+ or CD8+ T cells sorted from blood, taken in a trial of the OX40 agonist ivuxolimab. The clonotype comes from an adult with an advanced solid tumor such as melanoma, head and neck, liver or kidney cancer. CDR3 residues: CASSQAPGAGNTIYF. The CDR3 nucleotides read TGCGCCAGCAGCCAAGCTCCGGGTGCTGGAAACACCATATATTTT.